This note documents a single T cell receptor (beta chain) sequence. This sample stems from a study of OX40 agonist ivuxolimab in advanced cancers. About the study: Ivuxolimab, an agonist antibody against OX40 (CD134), was given to patients. Every 2 weeks, patients got intravenous ivuxolimab at one of six dose levels (0.01-10 mg/kg). Three patients, one with hepatocellular carcinoma and two with cutaneous melanoma, responded partially.

Blood got drawn at baseline, again on cycle 4 day 1, and then on cycle 7 day 1. The CDR3 runs 15 residues. Germline V lookup: CDR1 MDHEN, CDR2 SYDVKM. J gave up 7 bases and V 5 bases, and 8 bases lay outside the gene matches. Some clones are missing from TCRdb's copy, which holds only in-frame ones; the method was immunoSEQ multiplex PCR. The sample has 58,000 or so clones; 75% to 85% are singletons. The TCR sequence derives from an adult with an advanced solid tumor such as melanoma, head and neck, liver or kidney cancer. V gene TRBV28 combines with J gene TRBJ1-4, with 9 nucleotides matching TRBD1. The material sequenced was CD4+ or CD8+ T cells sorted from blood, taken in a trial of the OX40 agonist ivuxolimab. The DNA for the CDR3 is TGTGCCAGCAGTCAAACAGGGGGCAACGGTGAAAAACTGTTTTTT. As protein: CASSQTGGNGEKLFF.